A selection of T cell receptor beta chains follows, all from one sample in a study of post-analysis software for immune sequencing data. From the PCR reads, TCRdb called clonotypes with MiXCR, one entry per CDR3 protein. The table includes fewer than 900,000 distinct CDR3 sequences, just over 45% detected once. The specimen was blood. The receptors were gathered from a girl under 18 with multiple sclerosis. Each CDR3 is given without its conserved first and last residue. Fields, in order: clone size, V gene, J gene, D gene, CDR3 protein. The D gene is left open where the match is weak. Clone size is stated in some rows and not others, as once, few, many or a class when expanded.

clone size: .
V gene: TRBV15
J gene: TRBJ1-2
D gene: TRBD1
CDR3 protein: ATSRDRGQGESGYT

clone size: .
V gene: TRBV29-1
J gene: TRBJ2-3
D gene: .
CDR3 protein: SVEGRSVQTRADADTQY

clone size: .
V gene: TRBV4-2
J gene: TRBJ2-2
D gene: .
CDR3 protein: ASSSRGLSNTGELF

clone size: .
V gene: TRBV6-1
J gene: TRBJ1-4
D gene: .
CDR3 protein: ASSRMGEDEKLF

clone size: few
V gene: TRBV12-3/TRBV12-4
J gene: TRBJ2-1
D gene: TRBD1
CDR3 protein: ASSTRDRGYNEQF

clone size: .
V gene: TRBV4-1
J gene: TRBJ2-5
D gene: .
CDR3 protein: ASSHPGIQETQY

clone size: few
V gene: TRBV12-3/TRBV12-4
J gene: TRBJ2-1
D gene: TRBD2
CDR3 protein: ASSRGLAGSYNEQF

clone size: few
V gene: TRBV6-6
J gene: TRBJ2-1
D gene: TRBD2
CDR3 protein: ASSSWTSGGRDEQF

clone size: .
V gene: TRBV11-2
J gene: TRBJ2-7
D gene: .
CDR3 protein: ASSLGFGRDGQY

clone size: .
V gene: TRBV5-1
J gene: TRBJ2-3
D gene: TRBD2
CDR3 protein: ASSLARTSGTTDTQY

clone size: .
V gene: TRBV28
J gene: TRBJ2-5
D gene: .
CDR3 protein: ASSSVEGAQETQY

clone size: .
V gene: TRBV7-9
J gene: TRBJ2-7
D gene: TRBD2
CDR3 protein: ASSPPGGDFYEQY

clone size: .
V gene: TRBV14
J gene: .
D gene: .
CDR3 protein: ASSQVGLAETQY

clone size: once
V gene: TRBV10-2
J gene: TRBJ2-3
D gene: .
CDR3 protein: ATKPGAGVQFGNTDTQY

clone size: few
V gene: TRBV6-5
J gene: TRBJ1-2
D gene: TRBD1
CDR3 protein: ASSYLQGAHYGYT

clone size: .
V gene: TRBV20-1
J gene: TRBJ2-1
D gene: TRBD2
CDR3 protein: SANPSGSSYNEQF

clone size: once
V gene: TRBV12-3/TRBV12-4
J gene: TRBJ1-1
D gene: .
CDR3 protein: ASSTAEGTEAF

clone size: few
V gene: TRBV6-5
J gene: .
D gene: TRBD2
CDR3 protein: ASGGSGYEQY

clone size: .
V gene: TRBV12-3/TRBV12-4
J gene: TRBJ1-1
D gene: TRBD1
CDR3 protein: ASSGTGGRRAF

clone size: .
V gene: TRBV27
J gene: TRBJ2-7
D gene: TRBD2
CDR3 protein: ASRGTGTSGYEQY

clone size: .
V gene: TRBV14
J gene: TRBJ1-2
D gene: .
CDR3 protein: ASSQDWGSDGYT

clone size: .
V gene: TRBV6-5
J gene: TRBJ2-7
D gene: TRBD2
CDR3 protein: ASINLLAGAYEQY

clone size: many
V gene: TRBV6-4
J gene: TRBJ1-5
D gene: .
CDR3 protein: ASSERGNQPQH

clone size: .
V gene: TRBV29-1
J gene: TRBJ1-2
D gene: .
CDR3 protein: SGRYLNRNYGYT

clone size: .
V gene: TRBV5-5
J gene: TRBJ1-5
D gene: .
CDR3 protein: AGSPSLDSNQPQH

clone size: .
V gene: TRBV12-5
J gene: TRBJ1-1
D gene: .
CDR3 protein: ASDSLLGATEAF

clone size: few
V gene: TRBV12-3/TRBV12-4
J gene: TRBJ2-1
D gene: TRBD2
CDR3 protein: ASSPPSSGGYNEQF

clone size: .
V gene: TRBV5-1
J gene: TRBJ2-1
D gene: TRBD2
CDR3 protein: ASSPQAGGHRDEQF

clone size: few
V gene: TRBV29-1
J gene: TRBJ1-2
D gene: .
CDR3 protein: SVDVGGGYT

clone size: .
V gene: TRBV30
J gene: TRBJ2-4
D gene: .
CDR3 protein: AWNRDANIQY

clone size: .
V gene: TRBV27
J gene: TRBJ2-1
D gene: TRBD2
CDR3 protein: ASSPGLAEAYNEQF